The source of this TCR beta chain is a study of T cells in Graves' hyperthyroidism and ophthalmopathy. On the study more broadly: Peripheral blood was secured at the point of initial diagnosis, before any treatment.

The sample holds a few counts of this clonotype. Its target is unknown. Per germline, CDR1 SQVTM and CDR2 ANQGSEA. Trimming removed 6 bases from V and 8 bases from J; junction bases left unmatched: 6. The CDR3 spans 12 residues. Amplification targeted TCR beta CDR3 regions from RNA transcripts. When the TCR CDR3 underwent first-round RT-PCR, the HTBI primer set was used. TCRdb analysed the multiplex PCR reads with MiXCR anew, one entry per CDR3 protein. The data show approximately 600,000 distinct CDR3 sequences, under 25% seen once. Study-wide results and caveats: Most expanded thyroid clonotypes above 0.001 also appeared in blood. Progression to ophthalmopathy was predicted a median of 6.5 months early.

This receptor was identified in a man aged 25-45 years with Graves' ophthalmopathy. The chain joins TRBV29-1 to TRBJ2-3; 9 bases align to TRBD1. Sequenced input: blood. The CDR3 sequence is CSVPGQGVTQYF. CDR3 nucleotides: TGCAGCGTGCCGGGACAGGGTGTTACGCAGTATTTT.